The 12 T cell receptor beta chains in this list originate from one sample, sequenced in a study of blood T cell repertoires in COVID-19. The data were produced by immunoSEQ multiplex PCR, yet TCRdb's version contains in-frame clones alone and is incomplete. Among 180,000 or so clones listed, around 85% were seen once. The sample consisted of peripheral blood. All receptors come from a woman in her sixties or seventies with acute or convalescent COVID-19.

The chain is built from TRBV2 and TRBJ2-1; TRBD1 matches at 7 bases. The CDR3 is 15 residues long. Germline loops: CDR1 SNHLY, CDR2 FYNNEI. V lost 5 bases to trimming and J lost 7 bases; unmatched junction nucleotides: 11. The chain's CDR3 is CASSSTGAWGNEQFF. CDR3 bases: TGTGCCAGCAGTTCCACAGGGGCCTGGGGAAATGAGCAGTTCTTC.

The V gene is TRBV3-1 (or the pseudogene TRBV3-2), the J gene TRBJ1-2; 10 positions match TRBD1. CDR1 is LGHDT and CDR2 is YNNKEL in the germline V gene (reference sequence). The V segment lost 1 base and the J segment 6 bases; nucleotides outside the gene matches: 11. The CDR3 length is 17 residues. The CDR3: CASSQVSPGTGDNGYTF. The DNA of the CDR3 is TGTGCCAGCAGCCAAGTGTCCCCCGGGACAGGGGATAATGGCTACACCTTC.

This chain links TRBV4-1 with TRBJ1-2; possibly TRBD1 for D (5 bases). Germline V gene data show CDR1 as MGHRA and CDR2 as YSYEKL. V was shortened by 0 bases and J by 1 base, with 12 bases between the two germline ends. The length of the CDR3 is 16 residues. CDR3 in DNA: TGCGCCAGCAGCCAAGATCGCAGGGAAAATAACTATGGCTACACCTTC. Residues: CASSQDRRENNYGYTF.

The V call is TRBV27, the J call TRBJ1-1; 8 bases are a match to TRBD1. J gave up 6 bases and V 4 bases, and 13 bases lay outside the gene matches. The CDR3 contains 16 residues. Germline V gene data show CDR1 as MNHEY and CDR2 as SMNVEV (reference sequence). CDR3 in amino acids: CASSSNTGQVNSEAFF. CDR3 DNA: TGTGCCAGCAGTTCTAATACGGGACAGGTTAATTCTGAAGCTTTCTTT.

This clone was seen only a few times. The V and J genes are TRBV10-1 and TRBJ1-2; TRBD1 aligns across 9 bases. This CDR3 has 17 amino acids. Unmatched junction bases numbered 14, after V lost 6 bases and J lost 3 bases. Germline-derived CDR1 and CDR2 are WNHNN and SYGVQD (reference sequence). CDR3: CASSSDRGSRLDYGYTF. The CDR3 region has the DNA TGCGCCAGCAGCTCAGACAGGGGGAGTAGACTCGACTATGGCTACACCTTC.

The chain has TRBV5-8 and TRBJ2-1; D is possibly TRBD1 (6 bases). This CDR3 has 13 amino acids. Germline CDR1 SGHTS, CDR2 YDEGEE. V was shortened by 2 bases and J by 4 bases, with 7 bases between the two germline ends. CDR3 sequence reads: CASSFGQYNEQFF. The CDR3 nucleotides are TGTGCCAGCAGCTTCGGACAGTACAATGAGCAGTTCTTC.

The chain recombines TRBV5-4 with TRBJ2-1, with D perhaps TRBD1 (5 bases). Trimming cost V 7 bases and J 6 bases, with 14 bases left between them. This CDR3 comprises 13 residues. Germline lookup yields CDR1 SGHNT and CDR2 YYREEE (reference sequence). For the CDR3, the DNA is TGTGCCAGCTCCCTCTTTGGGGCCAATGAGCAGTTCTTC. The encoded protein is CASSLFGANEQFF.

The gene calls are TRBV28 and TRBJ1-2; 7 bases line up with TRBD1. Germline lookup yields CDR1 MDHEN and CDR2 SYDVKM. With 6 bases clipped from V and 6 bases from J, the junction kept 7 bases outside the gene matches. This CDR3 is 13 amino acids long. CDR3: CASREQGKNGYTF. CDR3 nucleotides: TGTGCCAGCAGAGAACAGGGGAAGAATGGCTACACCTTC.

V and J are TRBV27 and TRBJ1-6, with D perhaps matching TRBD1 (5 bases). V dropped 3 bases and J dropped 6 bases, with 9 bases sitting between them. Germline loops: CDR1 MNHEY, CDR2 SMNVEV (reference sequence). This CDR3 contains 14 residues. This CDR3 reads CASSFTGPNSPLHF. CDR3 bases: TGTGCCAGCAGTTTTACAGGACCTAATTCACCCCTCCACTTT.

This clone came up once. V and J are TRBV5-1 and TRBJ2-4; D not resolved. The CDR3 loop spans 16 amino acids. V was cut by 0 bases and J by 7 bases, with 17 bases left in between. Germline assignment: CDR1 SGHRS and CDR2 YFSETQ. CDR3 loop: CASSLDRASPVNIQYF. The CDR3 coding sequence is TGCGCCAGCAGCTTGGATAGAGCCTCCCCGGTGAACATTCAGTACTTC.

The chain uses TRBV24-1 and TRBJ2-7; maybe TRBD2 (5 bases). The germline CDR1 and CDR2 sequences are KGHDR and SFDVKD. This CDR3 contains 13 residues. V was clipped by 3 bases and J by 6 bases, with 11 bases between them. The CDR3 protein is CATSDPGVGEQYF. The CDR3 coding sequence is TGTGCCACCAGTGATCCCGGGGTTGGCGAGCAGTACTTC.

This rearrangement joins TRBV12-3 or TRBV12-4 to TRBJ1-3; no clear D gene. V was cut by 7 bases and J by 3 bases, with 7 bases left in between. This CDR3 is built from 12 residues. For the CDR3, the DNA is TGTGCCAGCAAGAGGGTTGGAAACACCATATATTTT. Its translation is CASKRVGNTIYF.